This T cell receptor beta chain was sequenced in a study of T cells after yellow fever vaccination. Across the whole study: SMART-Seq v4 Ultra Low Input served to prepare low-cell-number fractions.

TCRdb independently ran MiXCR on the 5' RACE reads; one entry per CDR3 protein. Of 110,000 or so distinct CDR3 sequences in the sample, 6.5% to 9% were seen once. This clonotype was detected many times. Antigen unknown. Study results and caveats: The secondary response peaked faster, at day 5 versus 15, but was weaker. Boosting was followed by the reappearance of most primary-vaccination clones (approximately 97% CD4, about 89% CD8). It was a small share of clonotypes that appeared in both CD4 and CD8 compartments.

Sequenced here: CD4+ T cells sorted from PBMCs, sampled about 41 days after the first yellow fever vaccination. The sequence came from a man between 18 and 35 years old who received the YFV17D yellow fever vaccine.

CDR3 residues: CASSLGLYQPQHF. CDR3 sequence (DNA): TGTGCCAGTAGCCTGGGCCTATATCAGCCCCAGCATTTT. J is TRBJ1-5 and V is TRBV19, with no clear D. V was cut by 6 bases and J by 5 bases, with 11 bases left in between. Germline loops: CDR1 LNHDA, CDR2 SQIVND (reference sequence). The CDR3 extends over 13 amino acids. The full variable domain, in which reference TRBV19 and TRBJ1-5 provide the parts outside the CDR3, is DGGITQSPKYLFRKEGQNVTLSCEQNLNHDAMYWYRQDPGQGLRLIYYSQIVNDFQKGDIAEGYSVSREKKESFPLTVTSAQKNPTAFYLCASSLGLYQPQHFGDGTRLSIL.